This TCR beta chain was found in a study of CD8+ T cells in alopecia areata. Notes on this clone: Its antigen is unidentified.

As to treatment: oral pan-JAK inhibitor, 5-10 mg twice daily. Peripheral blood and lesional scalp punch biopsies were taken from alopecia areata patients. Investigators isolated RNA and reverse transcribed it into cDNA to act as the sequencing template. Produced via immunoSEQ multiplex PCR; TCRdb's table is partial and in-frame only. The data show under 25,000 clones, about 60% seen once. Overall study results and limits: Scalp sequencing captures resident alphabeta T cells of normal skin too. Under tofacitinib, fewer expanded CD8+ clones appeared among the top 100 scalp clones. While tofacitinib was given, many expanded lesional clones persisted in scalp and blood.

The junction had 6 bases not matched to a gene; V was cut back by 4 bases and J by 6 bases. In germline, CDR1 is SGHRS, CDR2 YFSETQ. This CDR3 is built from 15 residues. The V call is TRBV5-1, the J call TRBJ2-3; 12 bases align to TRBD2. The receptor was isolated from a human donor with alopecia areata. The source material was skin, sampled at week 4, from a patient treated with tofacitinib. The CDR3 reads CASSASGGAWDTQYF. DNA of the CDR3: TGCGCCAGCAGCGCTAGCGGGGGGGCGTGGGATACGCAGTATTTT.